Listed below are T cell receptor beta chains from one sample, sequenced in a study of cytomegalovirus exposure and HLA in healthy donors. Assay: immunoSEQ multiplex PCR; the TCRdb copy retains only in-frame clones and omits some. The sample has 80,000 to 90,000 clones, 81% seen once; the top ten hold about 1.9%. The sample consisted of PBMCs. The receptor set was obtained from a woman aged 25 to 39 in good health and CMV-seronegative. The CDR3 runs from the conserved cysteine through the conserved F or W. D genes are given only for firm matches. Expanded clones get a size class; other rows say once, few or many, or leave the size out.

NA,NA,15,TRBJ1-1,TRBV19,TGTGCCAGTAGTATAGCCCCGGGGGAGAACACTGAAGCTTTCTTT,CASSIAPGENTEAFF
NA,TRBD1,14,TRBJ1-6,TRBV15,TGTGCCACCAGCAGGGACAGGGATGGTTCACCCCTCCACTTT,CATSRDRDGSPLHF
NA,NA,14,TRBJ1-4,TRBV5-4,TGTGCCAGCAGCTTGGGGGGCATCGATGAAAAACTGTTTTTT,CASSLGGIDEKLFF
NA,NA,13,TRBJ2-7,TRBV29-1,TGCAGCGTTGCGACCGGCGGAACCTACGAGCAGTACTTC,CSVATGGTYEQYF
NA,TRBD1,16,TRBJ1-3,TRBV5-8,TGTGCCAGCAGCTTGGGGGACAGGGGTTCTGGAAACACCATATATTTT,CASSLGDRGSGNTIYF
NA,NA,15,TRBJ1-4,TRBV5-5,TGTGCCAGCAGCCCGGTTATCACAGGTGGGCGAAAACTGTTTTTT,CASSPVITGGRKLFF
NA,TRBD2,17,TRBJ2-2,TRBV19,TGTGCCAGTAGTTTATGGCTAGCGGGAGGCTATACCGGGGAGCTGTTTTTT,CASSLWLAGGYTGELFF
NA,NA,19,TRBJ2-2,TRBV27,TGTGCCAGCAGTTTACGACCGGGGTACGGGCACATCGACACCGGGGAGCTGTTTTTT,CASSLRPGYGHIDTGELFF
NA,TRBD2,16,TRBJ2-2,TRBV7-8,TGTGCCAGCAGCTTAATGCGGGAGGGGAGGACCGGGGAGCTGTTTTTT,CASSLMREGRTGELFF
NA,TRBD2,15,TRBJ2-1,TRBV7-2,TGTGCCAGCAGCCTAGGGACTAGCGGTATGTATGAGCAGTTCTTC,CASSLGTSGMYEQFF
NA,TRBD2,20,TRBJ2-3,TRBV28,TGTGCCAGCAGTTTAATGGGGACTAGCGGGAGGGCCGGGTCGGGAGATACGCAGTATTTT,CASSLMGTSGRAGSGDTQYF
NA,NA,15,TRBJ2-1,TRBV4-3,TGCGCCAGCAGCCAAGCCAGGGGAACTACCAATGAGCAGTTCTTC,CASSQARGTTNEQFF
NA,NA,16,TRBJ2-7,TRBV28,TGTGCCAGCAGTCCCTTCCGGGATAGCAGCTCCTACGAGCAGTACTTC,CASSPFRDSSSYEQYF
NA,TRBD2,16,TRBJ2-5,TRBV7-9,TGTGCCAGCAGCTCGACACTAGCGGGAGTCAAGGAGACCCAGTACTTC,CASSSTLAGVKETQYF
NA,TRBD2,15,TRBJ2-7,TRBV28,TGTGCCAGCAGCAGGGGACTAGCGGGGAACTACGAGCAGTACTTC,CASSRGLAGNYEQYF
NA,TRBD1,15,TRBJ2-2,TRBV9,TGTGCCAGCAGCGAGAGACAGGGGAACACCGGGGAGCTGTTTTTT,CASSERQGNTGELFF
NA,NA,14,TRBJ2-3,TRBV30,TGTGCCTGGAGTGTCGGAGGGGGCGCAGATACGCAGTATTTT,CAWSVGGGADTQYF
NA,TRBD1,14,TRBJ2-7,TRBV5-1,TGCGCCAGCAGCCGGGGACAGGGTGACTACGAGCAGTACTTC,CASSRGQGDYEQYF
NA,TRBD2,15,TRBJ2-1,TRBV4-3,TGCGCCAGCTCCCAAGGGACTAGCGGATACAATGAGCAGTTCTTC,CASSQGTSGYNEQFF
NA,NA,15,TRBJ2-7,TRBV18,TGTGCCAGCTCCCGCAGTAACCAAATTGCCTACGAGCAGTACTTC,CASSRSNQIAYEQYF
once,TRBD1,15,TRBJ2-5,TRBV28,TGTGCCAGCAGCTGGGACAGGGTGTACCAAGAGACCCAGTACTTC,CASSWDRVYQETQYF
NA,TRBD2,15,TRBJ2-1,TRBV7-9,TGTGCCTACGCTTTTGGGGCTAGCGGGTTCAATGAGCAGTTCTTC,CAYAFGASGFNEQFF
few,NA,18,TRBJ2-7,TRBV7-9,TGTGCCAGCAGCTCACCAGGTCAAAAGGGAGGTACACCCTACGAGCAGTACTTC,CASSSPGQKGGTPYEQYF
few,TRBD2,15,TRBJ2-3,TRBV5-1,TGCGCCAGTGTACCGGGACTAGCAAACACAGATACGCAGTATTTT,CASVPGLANTDTQYF
NA,NA,13,TRBJ1-6,TRBV28,TGTGCCAGCAGCCCGGGACTAGGTTCACCCCTCCACTTT,CASSPGLGSPLHF
NA,TRBD1,15,TRBJ2-2,TRBV5-6,TGTGCCAGCAGCCGCGGGACAGGGTTGTTCGGGGAGCTGTTTTTT,CASSRGTGLFGELFF
once,NA,14,TRBJ2-3,TRBV7-2,TGTGCCAGCAGCTTAGGTTTTCGGGGTCCTACGCAGTATTTT,CASSLGFRGPTQYF
NA,NA,16,TRBJ1-6,TRBV28,TGTGCCAGCAGTTTGATGGCGGGTGGCCATAATTCACCCCTCCACTTT,CASSLMAGGHNSPLHF
NA,TRBD1,18,TRBJ2-7,TRBV28,TGTGCCAGCAGCCCTCACAGAGCTGACAGGGGGCTCTCCTACGAGCAGTACTTC,CASSPHRADRGLSYEQYF
NA,TRBD2,13,TRBJ2-1,TRBV10-3,TGTGCCATCCGACTAGCGGGAAACAATGAGCAGTTCTTC,CAIRLAGNNEQFF
few,NA,13,TRBJ1-2,TRBV19,TGTGCCAGTAGTGTCTCAGGGTCATATGGCTACACCTTC,CASSVSGSYGYTF
NA,TRBD2,17,TRBJ2-1,TRBV5-6,TGTGCCAGCAGCCCTATAGCGGGAGAAGCTGGAGTCAATGAGCAGTTCTTC,CASSPIAGEAGVNEQFF
NA,TRBD1,16,TRBJ1-5,TRBV28,TGTGCCAGCACTTCAGGGGGACAGGGCAGCAATCAGCCCCAGCATTTT,CASTSGGQGSNQPQHF
few,TRBD1,13,TRBJ1-2,TRBV11-2,TGTGCCAGCAGCTTAGGGACAGGGGTCGGCTACACCTTC,CASSLGTGVGYTF
NA,NA,15,TRBJ2-7,TRBV10-1,TGCGCCAGCAGCCCCCTGTCCCAGGGGTTAGGGGAGCAGTACTTC,CASSPLSQGLGEQYF
NA,TRBD2,16,TRBJ2-7,TRBV19,TGTGCCAGTAGTATGGGGACTAGCGGGCGCTCCTACGAGCAGTACTTC,CASSMGTSGRSYEQYF
once,NA,13,TRBJ2-7,TRBV27,NA,CASSSAPGYEQYF
NA,NA,14,TRBJ2-5,TRBV4-3,TGCGCCAGCAGCCAAGATCGGGGGACCCCGACCCAGTACTTC,CASSQDRGTPTQYF
NA,NA,15,TRBJ2-1,TRBV28,TGTGCCAGCATTCAAGTGGGGGGACGGCACAATGAGCAGTTCTTC,CASIQVGGRHNEQFF
NA,TRBD1,16,TRBJ2-1,TRBV5-4,TGTGCCAGCAGCAACCCAGGACAGGGTATCTACAATGAGCAGTTCTTC,CASSNPGQGIYNEQFF
NA,NA,14,TRBJ2-6,TRBV7-3,TGTGCCAGCAGCTTGGGGGGTGGGGCCAACGTCCTGACTTTC,CASSLGGGANVLTF
NA,NA,15,TRBJ2-1,TRBV18,TGTGCCAGCTCTCCTACTAGCCGGGACGGCAATGAGCAGTTCTTC,CASSPTSRDGNEQFF
NA,NA,13,TRBJ1-1,TRBV5-1,TGCGCCAGCAGCTTTGGGCAGCTCACTGAAGCTTTCTTT,CASSFGQLTEAFF
NA,NA,14,TRBJ2-3,TRBV5-1,TGCGCCAGCAGCTCACTAGCCCCCGGGGGTACGCAGTATTTT,CASSSLAPGGTQYF
NA,NA,11,TRBJ2-2,TRBV27,TGTGCCAGCCAAAACACCGGGGAGCTGTTTTTT,CASQNTGELFF
once,TRBD1,17,TRBJ2-2,TRBV27,TGTGCCAGCAGTTTACCAACAGGGGGCGCAAGCACCGGGGAGCTGTTTTTT,CASSLPTGGASTGELFF
NA,NA,14,TRBJ1-4,TRBV4-1,TGCGCCAGTTCGAGGTTGGCAACTAATGAAAAACTGTTTTTT,CASSRLATNEKLFF
NA,TRBD2,19,TRBJ2-7,TRBV5-1,TGCGCCAGCAGCCTCCAGACTAGCGGGAGACTGCAGAGCTCCTACGAGCAGTACTTC,CASSLQTSGRLQSSYEQYF
NA,TRBD2,17,TRBJ2-3,TRBV27,TGTGCCAGCAGAACGGGACTAGCGGCGCCTGGCACAGATACGCAGTATTTT,CASRTGLAAPGTDTQYF
NA,TRBD2,17,TRBJ2-5,TRBV5-1,TGCGCCAGCAGCTTAATGGGGCTAGCGGGGAACCAAGAGACCCAGTACTTC,CASSLMGLAGNQETQYF
NA,NA,13,TRBJ2-7,TRBV11-3,TGTGCCAGCAGCTTAAGGGGGTCCTACGAGCAGTACTTC,CASSLRGSYEQYF
NA,TRBD2,15,TRBJ2-2,TRBV19,TGTGCCAGTAGCCCAAGGAGCGGGAGCACCGGGGAGCTGTTTTTT,CASSPRSGSTGELFF
once,TRBD1,18,TRBJ2-6,TRBV19,TGTGCCAGTAGTACCCCGAAAGGGGGCAGCGCTGGGGCCAACGTCCTGACTTTC,CASSTPKGGSAGANVLTF
few,NA,16,TRBJ2-4,TRBV7-9,TGTGCCAGCAGCGGAGGGGCGGTCGGGACCAAAAACATTCAGTACTTC,CASSGGAVGTKNIQYF